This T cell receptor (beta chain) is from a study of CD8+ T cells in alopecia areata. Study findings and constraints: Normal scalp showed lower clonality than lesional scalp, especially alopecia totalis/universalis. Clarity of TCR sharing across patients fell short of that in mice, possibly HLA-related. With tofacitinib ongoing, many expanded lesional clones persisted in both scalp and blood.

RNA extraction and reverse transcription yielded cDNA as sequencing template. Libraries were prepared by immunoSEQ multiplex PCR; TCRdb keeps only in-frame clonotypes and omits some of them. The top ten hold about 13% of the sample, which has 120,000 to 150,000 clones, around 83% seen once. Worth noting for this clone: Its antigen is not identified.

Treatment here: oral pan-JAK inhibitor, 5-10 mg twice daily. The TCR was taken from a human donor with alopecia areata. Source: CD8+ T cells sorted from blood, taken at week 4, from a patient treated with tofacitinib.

CDR3 sequence: CASSEAPNLGQPTGTQYF. In DNA form, the CDR3 reads TGTGCCAGCAGTGAAGCGCCTAACTTGGGACAGCCTACCGGGACCCAGTACTTC. The chain links TRBV2 to TRBJ2-5; 7 bases agree with TRBD1. Losses at the gene ends were 0 bases for V and 7 bases for J; bases not matched to a gene: 17. Germline CDR1 and CDR2: SNHLY and FYNNEI. This CDR3 is built from 18 residues.